The entry that follows covers one TCR beta chain sequence. Using its own MiXCR run on the PCR reads, TCRdb lists one record per CDR3 protein. The table includes some 93,000 distinct CDR3 sequences, over 20% detected once. The data derive from a study of molecular identifiers for immune sequencing clone quantification. The TCR was taken from a human donor in good health. Some libraries in this study had Jurkat cell RNA spiked in. Input material: naive CD8+ T cells from blood, with Jurkat cell RNA spiked in. The subset is: FACS-sorted CD8+CD4-CCR7+CD45RA+ naive T cells.

CDR3 DNA: TGTGCCAGCAGTTTTTCCGCAGGGACCGTGAACAATGAGCAGTTCTTC. It codes for CASSFSAGTVNNEQFF. The chain is built from TRBV6-5 and TRBJ2-1; perhaps D is TRBD1 or TRBD2 (5 bases each). The CDR3 sequence is 16 residues long. CDR1 is MNHEY and CDR2 is SVGAGI in the germline V gene. V was trimmed by 4 bases and J by 5 bases, leaving 18 bases between them.